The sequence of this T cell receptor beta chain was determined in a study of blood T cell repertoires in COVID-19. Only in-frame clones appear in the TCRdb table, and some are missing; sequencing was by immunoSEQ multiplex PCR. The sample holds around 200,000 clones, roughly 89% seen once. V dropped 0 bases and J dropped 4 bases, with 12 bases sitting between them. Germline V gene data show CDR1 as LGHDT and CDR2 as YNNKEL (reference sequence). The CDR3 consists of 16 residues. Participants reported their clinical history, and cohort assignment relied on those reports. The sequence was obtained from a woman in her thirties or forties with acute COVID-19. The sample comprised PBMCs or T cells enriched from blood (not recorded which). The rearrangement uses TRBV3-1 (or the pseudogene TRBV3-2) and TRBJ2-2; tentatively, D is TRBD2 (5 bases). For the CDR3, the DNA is TGTGCCAGCAGCCAAGAAGGCGGGTCGGCCACCGGGGAGCTGTTTTTT. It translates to CASSQEGGSATGELFF.